The clone carrying this T cell receptor beta chain is medium-sized within its sample. Produced via immunoSEQ multiplex PCR; TCRdb's table is partial and in-frame only. Counted here are 55,000 or so clones, around 85% occurring once; the ten biggest clones make up roughly an eighth. This entry comes from a study of OX40 agonist ivuxolimab in advanced cancers. This CDR3 has 15 residues. Between the trimmed V and J ends, which lost 5 bases and 1 base, there was a span of 11 bases. CDR1 is SGHVS, CDR2 FNYEAQ, per germline. The chain recombines TRBV7-6 with TRBJ2-2, with a possible D match to TRBD1 (5 bases). This TCR came from an adult with an advanced solid tumor such as melanoma, head and neck, liver or kidney cancer. The sequencing used CD4+ or CD8+ T cells sorted from blood, collected in a trial of the OX40 agonist ivuxolimab. CDR3 amino acids: CASSQGPRNTGELFF. The CDR3 DNA follows: TGTGCCAGCAGCCAGGGCCCTCGGAACACCGGGGAGCTGTTTTTT.